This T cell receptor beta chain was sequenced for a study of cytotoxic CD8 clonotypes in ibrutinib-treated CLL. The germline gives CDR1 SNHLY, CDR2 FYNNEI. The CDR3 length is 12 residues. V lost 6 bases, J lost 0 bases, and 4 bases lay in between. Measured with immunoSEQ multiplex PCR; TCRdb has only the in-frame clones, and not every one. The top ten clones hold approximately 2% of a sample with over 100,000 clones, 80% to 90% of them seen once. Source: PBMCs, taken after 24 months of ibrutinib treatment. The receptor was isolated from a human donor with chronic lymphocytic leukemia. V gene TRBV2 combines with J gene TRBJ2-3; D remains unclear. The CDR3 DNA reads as TGTGCCAGCAGCCTTAGCACAGATACGCAGTATTTT. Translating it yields CASSLSTDTQYF.